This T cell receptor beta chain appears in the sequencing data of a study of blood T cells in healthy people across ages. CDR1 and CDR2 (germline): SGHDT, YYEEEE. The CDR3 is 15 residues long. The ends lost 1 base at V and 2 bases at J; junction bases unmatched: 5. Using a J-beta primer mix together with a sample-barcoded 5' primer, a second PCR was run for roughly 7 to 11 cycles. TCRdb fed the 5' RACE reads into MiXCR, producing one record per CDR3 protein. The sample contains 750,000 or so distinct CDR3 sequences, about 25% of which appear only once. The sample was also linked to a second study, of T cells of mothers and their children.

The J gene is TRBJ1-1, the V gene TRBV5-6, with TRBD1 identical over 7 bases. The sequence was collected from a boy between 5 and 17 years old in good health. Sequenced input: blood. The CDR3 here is CASSLSDRFNTEAFF. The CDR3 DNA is TGTGCCAGCAGCTTGTCGGACAGGTTCAACACTGAAGCTTTCTTT.